The TCR beta chain under discussion was sequenced for a study of T-cell memory formation after mild COVID-19. TCRdb re-analysed the 5' RACE reads in MiXCR, keeping a single row per CDR3 protein. This repertoire shows 140,000 or so distinct CDR3 sequences, 6% to 7% found once; its top ten account for 2% to 2.5%. This clonotype was detected many times. There are 18 residues in the CDR3. The germline CDR1 and CDR2 sequences are MNHNY and SVGAGI (reference sequence). With 2 bases clipped from V and 6 bases from J, the junction kept 14 bases outside the gene matches. The sequencing sample was made of PBMCs or a T cell subset sorted from them (not recorded which). The chain couples TRBV6-6 to TRBJ1-5, with 9 nucleotides matching TRBD1. This clonotype was obtained from an adult woman who had mild COVID-19 (a few samples of this study predate the infection). Cell type and time point are not known. The CDR3 bases are TGTGCCAGCAGTTACGCGACCCGGGGACAGGGAATTAGTCAGCCCCAGCATTTT. It yields the protein CASSYATRGQGISQPQHF.